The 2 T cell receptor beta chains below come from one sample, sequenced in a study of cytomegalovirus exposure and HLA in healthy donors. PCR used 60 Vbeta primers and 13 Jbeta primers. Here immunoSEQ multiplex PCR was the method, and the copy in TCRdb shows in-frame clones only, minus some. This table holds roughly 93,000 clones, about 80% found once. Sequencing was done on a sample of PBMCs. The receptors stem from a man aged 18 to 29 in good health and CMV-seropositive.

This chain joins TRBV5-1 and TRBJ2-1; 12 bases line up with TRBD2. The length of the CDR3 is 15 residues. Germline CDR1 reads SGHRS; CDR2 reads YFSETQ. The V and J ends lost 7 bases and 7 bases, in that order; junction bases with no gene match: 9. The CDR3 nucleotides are TGCGCCAGCCGATCTAGCGGGGGGGCATTTAATGAGCAGTTCTTC. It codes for CASRSSGGAFNEQFF.

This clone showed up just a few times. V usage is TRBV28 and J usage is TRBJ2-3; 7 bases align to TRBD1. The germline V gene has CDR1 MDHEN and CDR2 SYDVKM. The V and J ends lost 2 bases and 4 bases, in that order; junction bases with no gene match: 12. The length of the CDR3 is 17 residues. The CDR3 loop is CASSLGWDSSSPDTQYF. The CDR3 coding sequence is TGTGCCAGCAGTTTAGGGTGGGACAGTAGTTCTCCAGATACGCAGTATTTT.